The sequence of this T cell receptor (beta chain) was determined in a study of blood T cell repertoires in COVID-19. Study-level background: Collection of acute and convalescent COVID-19 samples took place in the United States, Italy and Spain. PBMCs, B-cell-depleted T cells, or T cells provided the cDNA or gDNA that made up the material.

Original analysis: Reference gene primer amplification gave estimated nucleated cell counts. Produced via immunoSEQ multiplex PCR; TCRdb's table is partial and in-frame only. V, J and clone size derive from that table, while D and trimming were established from the DNA sequence. Of around 370,000 clones detected, about 89% appear once; the ten largest clones hold more than 5%. Germline lookup yields CDR1 SNHLY and CDR2 FYNNEI. V was pared by 0 bases and J by 4 bases, with 9 bases between. The CDR3 is 14 amino acids. This clonotype originated in a woman between 50 and 59 years old with COVID-19, enrolled during active disease. The material sequenced was peripheral blood. The rearrangement uses TRBV2 and TRBJ1-2, with a weak D call TRBD1 (6 bases). As DNA, the CDR3 is TGTGCCAGCAGTGAAGCGGGGGGGGCCTATGGCTACACCTTC. Translated, it gives CASSEAGGAYGYTF.